The 29 T cell receptor beta chains in this list originate from one sample, sequenced in a study of blood T cells in healthy people across ages. Together with a sample-barcoded 5' primer, a J-beta primer mix was included in a second PCR lasting about 6 to 11 cycles. TCRdb re-called the 5' RACE reads with MiXCR, one entry per CDR3 protein. This repertoire shows more than 800,000 distinct CDR3 sequences, 25% to 35% found once; its top ten account for roughly 17%. The sequencing input was blood. All receptors derive from a woman older than 75 in good health.

The chain has TRBV20-1 and TRBJ1-1; D is unclear. The CDR3 contains 14 residues. CDR1 DFQATT and CDR2 SNEGSKA come from the germline V gene (reference sequence). The ends were cut back, 1 base at V and 0 bases at J, with 9 bases in the middle. CDR3 region: CSARVAGMNTEAFF. The CDR3, as DNA: TGCAGTGCTAGAGTTGCGGGGATGAACACTGAAGCTTTCTTT.

The J gene is TRBJ2-7, the V gene TRBV12-3 or TRBV12-4; 8 bases agree with TRBD1. Losses at the gene ends were 6 bases for V and 3 bases for J; bases not matched to a gene: 10. CDR3 length equals 15 residues. This chain's CDR3 is CASRGRTGTFYEQYF. CDR3 nucleotide sequence: TGTGCCAGCAGGGGTAGGACAGGGACATTCTACGAGCAGTACTTC.

This clonotype was detected many times. CDR3 coding DNA: TGTGCCAGCAGCGTGGGACTAGCGGGGGGGTCTTCGCAGTATTTT. It yields the protein CASSVGLAGGSSQYF. The J gene is TRBJ2-3, the V gene TRBV9, with 16 bases lining up with TRBD2. Germline CDR1 and CDR2: SGDLS and YYNGEE. CDR3 size: 15 residues. With V trimmed by 2 bases and J by 10 bases, 4 bases remained unmatched.

In its sample, this clonotype was seen many times. The chain links TRBV6-5 to TRBJ2-3; TRBD2 matches at 8 bases. The germline CDR1 and CDR2 sequences are MNHEY and SVGAGI. This CDR3 is built from 15 residues. The ends lost 0 bases at V and 11 bases at J; junction bases unmatched: 10. The CDR3 DNA reads TGTGCCAGCAGTTACTCGCGGACTAGCCCAGGCGGGCAGTATTTT. This gives the protein CASSYSRTSPGGQYF.

The rearrangement uses TRBV6-6 and TRBJ1-1; maybe TRBD1 (6 bases). V lost 5 bases, J lost 2 bases, and 15 bases lay in between. The germline V gene encodes CDR1 MNHNY and CDR2 SVGAGI (reference sequence). CDR3 length equals 15 residues. The CDR3 DNA reads TGTGCCAGCAGTACAGGGCCGGGGTTTAACACTGAAGCTTTCTTT. This sequence encodes CASSTGPGFNTEAFF.

This clonotype was counted many times. The gene calls are TRBV24-1 and TRBJ2-1; 9 nucleotides line up with TRBD2. Per germline, CDR1 KGHDR and CDR2 SFDVKD. The V gene end was trimmed by 1 base and the J gene end by 5 bases; junction bases not matched to a gene: 8. This CDR3 is built from 17 residues. The CDR3, as DNA: TGTGCCACCAGTGATTTCGGCGGGGGGGCTTCGAACAATGAGCAGTTCTTC. It is translated as CATSDFGGGASNNEQFF.

This clonotype came up many times. V and J are TRBV7-2 and TRBJ2-5, with 7 bases lining up with TRBD1. The CDR3 runs to 13 residues. CDR1 is SGHTA, CDR2 FQGNSA, per germline. The J segment lost 4 bases and the V segment lost 4 bases, leaving 3 bases of the junction unmatched. The CDR3 loop reads CASSSGQRETQYF. CDR3 bases: TGTGCCAGCAGCTCGGGACAGCGAGAGACCCAGTACTTC.

This clonotype has a count of ten or more. The CDR3 sequence is CASSQWRTNYGYTF. CDR3 in DNA: TGTGCCAGCAGCCAATGGAGAACTAACTATGGCTACACCTTC. The gene calls are TRBV14 and TRBJ1-2; D gene ambiguous. The germline V gene has CDR1 SGHDN and CDR2 FVKESK. Between the trimmed V and J ends, which lost 2 bases and 0 bases, there was a span of 7 bases. There are 14 residues in the CDR3.

J is TRBJ1-1 and V is TRBV11-1, with TRBD1 matching 7 bases. Germline CDR1 is SGHAT and CDR2 is FQDESV (reference sequence). The CDR3 extends over 14 amino acids. After removal of 5 bases from V and 5 bases from J, the junction contained 8 bases not matched to a gene. DNA of the CDR3: TGTGCCAGCAGCCCCCGAAGCAGGGGGACTGAAGCTTTCTTT. Translation gives CASSPRSRGTEAFF.

The chain employs TRBV4-3 and TRBJ1-2; weak D call: TRBD1 (5 bases). The V end was cut by 0 bases, the J end by 7 bases, with 15 bases between. CDR1 and CDR2 from the germline V gene are LGHNA and YSLEER. The CDR3 covers 15 residues. CDR3 nucleotides: TGCGCCAGCAGCCAAGATCGAGGGGTCGGGGGTGGCTACACCTTC. It specifies CASSQDRGVGGGYTF.

This clonotype has at least ten counts. V gene TRBV4-3 combines with J gene TRBJ2-3; no clear D. This CDR3 is 15 amino acids long. CDR1 and CDR2 (germline): LGHNA, YSLEER. V was cut by 0 bases and J by 3 bases, with 10 bases left in between. CDR3 nucleotides: TGCGCCAGCAGCCAAGACCCTAGGAGTACAGATACGCAGTATTTT. Translated, it gives CASSQDPRSTDTQYF.

The chain recombines TRBV7-2 with TRBJ1-2; D might be TRBD1 (6 bases). The CDR3 spans 17 residues. Germline V gene data show CDR1 as SGHTA and CDR2 as FQGNSA. Trimming removed 4 bases at V and 3 bases at J, with 21 bases between. This CDR3 reads CASSSSPRRGLDYGYTF. The DNA of the CDR3 is TGTGCCAGCAGCTCATCCCCTCGGCGGGGGCTGGACTATGGCTACACCTTC.

This clonotype was picked up many times. The CDR3 DNA reads as TGTGCCACCGGACAGGAGTCTCTGGGGGCCAACGTCCTGACTTTC. This translates into CATGQESLGANVLTF. The chain is built from TRBV10-3 and TRBJ2-6, with TRBD1 identical over 7 bases. The germline CDR1 and CDR2 sequences are ENHRY and SYGVKD. CDR3 size: 15 residues. Trimming took 10 bases from V and 4 from J; bases not matched to a gene: 10.

The rearrangement joins TRBV10-3 to TRBJ2-3; TRBD2 aligns across 7 bases. This CDR3 contains 18 residues. The V gene's germline CDR1 is ENHRY and CDR2 SYGVKD. Trimming removed 5 bases from V and 5 bases from J; junction bases left unmatched: 19. CDR3 residues: CAISPTQREGSFLDTQYF. In DNA form, the CDR3 reads TGTGCCATCAGTCCCACGCAGCGGGAAGGGTCGTTTCTAGATACGCAGTATTTT.

V and J are TRBV20-1 and TRBJ2-1, with D possibly being TRBD1 or TRBD2 (5 bases each). Germline CDR1 reads DFQATT; CDR2 reads SNEGSKA (reference sequence). Trimming removed 3 bases from V and 3 bases from J, with 15 bases in between. The CDR3 totals 15 residues. The CDR3 spells CSARGPGAGYNEQFF. CDR3 in DNA: TGCAGTGCTAGGGGCCCCGGGGCGGGCTACAATGAGCAGTTCTTC.

On this clonotype itself: The junction departs from germline at one end; a sequencing error may be responsible. The rearrangement joins TRBV20-1 to TRBJ2-2; maybe TRBD2 (6 bases). Germline loops: CDR1 DFQATT, CDR2 SNEGSKA (reference sequence). The CDR3 totals 14 residues. CDR3 residues: CSARWGVDTGERFF. In nucleotides, the CDR3 is TGCAGTGCTAGGTGGGGGGTAGACACCGGGGAGCGGTTTTTT.

The gene calls are TRBV20-1 and TRBJ2-1; 8 positions agree with TRBD1. This CDR3 spans 14 amino acids. From germline, CDR1 is DFQATT and CDR2 SNEGSKA (reference sequence). V was pared by 4 bases and J by 4 bases, with 6 bases of the junction left unmatched. The CDR3 reads CSAIWQGAYNEQFF. In nucleotides, the CDR3 is TGCAGTGCTATTTGGCAGGGGGCTTACAATGAGCAGTTCTTC.

This clonotype was seen at least ten times. This chain uses TRBV3-1 with TRBJ2-1; D is ambiguous. The CDR3 runs 15 residues. Germline-derived CDR1 and CDR2 are LGHDT and YNNKEL (reference sequence). Trimming left V 1 base short and J 5 bases short, with 12 bases between. The CDR3 protein is CASSQVINTHNEQFF. In nucleotides, the CDR3 is TGTGCCAGCAGCCAAGTAATCAACACCCACAATGAGCAGTTCTTC.

This clonotype was counted many times. The chain uses TRBV2 and TRBJ2-3, with 8 bases that match TRBD1. Per the germline V gene, CDR1 is SNHLY and CDR2 is FYNNEI. The V segment lost 7 bases and the J segment 5 bases; nucleotides outside the gene matches: 8. The CDR3 has 14 residues. CDR3 DNA sequence: TGTGCCAGCATTTACGACAGGGGAGAAGATACGCAGTATTTT. The encoded protein is CASIYDRGEDTQYF.

This clonotype was observed at least ten times. The chain has TRBV6-2 or TRBV6-3 and TRBJ2-7; D might be TRBD1 (6 bases). Trimming left V 6 bases short and J 3 bases short, with 15 bases between. Germline CDR1 reads MNHEY; CDR2 reads SVGEGT. The CDR3 extends over 14 amino acids. The DNA of the CDR3 is TGTGCCAGCAGCAACGGGGACAAGTACTACGAGCAGTACTTC. It encodes CASSNGDKYYEQYF.

As to this clonotype: Just one base apart from a much larger clone, this may be a read error. This chain joins TRBV4-2 and TRBJ2-5; TRBD2 matches at 9 bases. V lost 4 bases, J lost 11 bases, and 20 bases stayed unmatched. Germline CDR1 and CDR2: LGHNA and YNFKEQ. This CDR3 spans 17 amino acids. CDR3 loop: CASSPRGWLAGYNEQYF. CDR3 DNA: TGTGCCAGCAGCCCGAGGGGCTGGCTAGCGGGGTACAATGAGCAGTACTTC.

This clonotype came up many times. The rearrangement uses TRBV20-1 and TRBJ2-3; no reliable D call. With 0 bases removed from V and 6 bases from J, the gap between germline ends came to 4 bases. The germline V gene has CDR1 DFQATT and CDR2 SNEGSKA (reference sequence). The CDR3 totals 11 residues. The chain's CDR3 is CSARDLDTQYF. CDR3 coding DNA: TGCAGTGCTAGAGATTTGGATACGCAGTATTTT.

Ten or more counts support this clonotype. The CDR3 nucleotides read TGTGCCAGCAGTTACGGACCGGGACTAGCTCGCGAGCAGTACTTC. It translates to CASSYGPGLAREQYF. V gene TRBV6-2 or TRBV6-3 combines with J gene TRBJ2-7, with 9 bases matching TRBD2. V lost 2 bases and J lost 6; bases outside the gene matches: 8. CDR3 length: 15 residues. Germline V CDR1 and CDR2: MNHEY, SVGEGT.

This clonotype was found many times. J is TRBJ2-7 and V is TRBV20-1, with TRBD2 as a possible D gene (5 bases). This CDR3 has 13 amino acids. V lost 6 bases to trimming and J lost 0 bases, with 12 bases between them. Germline CDR1 DFQATT, CDR2 SNEGSKA (reference sequence). The CDR3 DNA sequence: TGCAGTGCGCGGACTGGCAGCTCCTACGAGCAGTACTTC. Protein: CSARTGSSYEQYF.

For this clonotype: A much larger clone lies one base from this, so it may be a read error. The chain has TRBV20-1 and TRBJ2-7; tentative D call: TRBD1 (6 bases). Germline CDR1 is DFQATT and CDR2 is SNEGSKA (reference sequence). The CDR3 runs 14 residues. This chain's CDR3 is CSAREPLQGYEQDF. In DNA form, the CDR3 reads TGCAGTGCTAGAGAACCCCTACAGGGCTACGAGCAGGACTTC.

This clonotype was counted ten times or more. The chain employs TRBV29-1 and TRBJ1-1; D remains ambiguous. This CDR3 has 15 amino acids. Trimming stripped 7 bases from V and 1 base from J, with 19 bases between. CDR1 is SQVTM and CDR2 is ANQGSEA in the germline V gene. CDR3 region: CSAHPVGRENTEAFF. CDR3 DNA sequence: TGCAGCGCTCATCCCGTCGGGAGAGAGAACACTGAAGCTTTCTTT.

There are many counts of this clonotype. The chain is built from TRBV20-1 and TRBJ1-1, with D uncertain. Germline lookup yields CDR1 DFQATT and CDR2 SNEGSKA (reference sequence). The CDR3 covers 11 residues. V lost 8 bases, J lost 5 bases, and 12 bases lay in between. CDR3 in amino acids: CSPIRWTEAFF. The CDR3 DNA sequence: TGCAGTCCAATACGATGGACTGAAGCTTTCTTT.

The chain employs TRBV7-2 and TRBJ1-1; 8 bases line up with TRBD1. CDR3 length equals 15 residues. In germline, CDR1 is SGHTA, CDR2 FQGNSA. V was pared by 1 base and J by 2 bases, with 3 bases of the junction left unmatched. CDR3: CASSLGDRRNTEAFF. In DNA, the CDR3 is TGTGCCAGCAGCTTAGGGGACAGGCGCAACACTGAAGCTTTCTTT. Supplemented by reference TRBV7-2 and TRBJ1-1, the full variable domain reads GAGVSQSPSNKVTEKGKDVELRCDPISGHTALYWYRQSLGQGLEFLIYFQGNSAPDKSGLPSDRFSAERTGGSVSTLTIQRTQQEDSAVYLCASSLGDRRNTEAFFGQGTRLTVV.

The chain uses TRBV20-1 and TRBJ2-3; 8 positions match TRBD2. Germline CDR1 DFQATT, CDR2 SNEGSKA (reference sequence). The CDR3 runs 13 residues. With V trimmed by 4 bases and J by 4 bases, 4 bases remained unmatched. The CDR3 DNA reads TGCAGTGCTAAGACTAGCGTCCCAGATACGCAGTATTTT. It translates to CSAKTSVPDTQYF.